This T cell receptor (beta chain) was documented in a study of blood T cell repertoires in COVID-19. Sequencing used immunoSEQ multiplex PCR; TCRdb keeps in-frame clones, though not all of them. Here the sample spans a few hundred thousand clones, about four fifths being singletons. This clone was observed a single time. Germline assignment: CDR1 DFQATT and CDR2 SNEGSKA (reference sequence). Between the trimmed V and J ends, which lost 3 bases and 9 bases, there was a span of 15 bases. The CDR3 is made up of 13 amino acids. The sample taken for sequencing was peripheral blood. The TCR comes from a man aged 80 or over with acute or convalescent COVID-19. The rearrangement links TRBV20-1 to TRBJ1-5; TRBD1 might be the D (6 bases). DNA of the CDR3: TGCAGTGCTAGTACTACAGGGCTTCCGCCCCAGCATTTT. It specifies CSASTTGLPPQHF.